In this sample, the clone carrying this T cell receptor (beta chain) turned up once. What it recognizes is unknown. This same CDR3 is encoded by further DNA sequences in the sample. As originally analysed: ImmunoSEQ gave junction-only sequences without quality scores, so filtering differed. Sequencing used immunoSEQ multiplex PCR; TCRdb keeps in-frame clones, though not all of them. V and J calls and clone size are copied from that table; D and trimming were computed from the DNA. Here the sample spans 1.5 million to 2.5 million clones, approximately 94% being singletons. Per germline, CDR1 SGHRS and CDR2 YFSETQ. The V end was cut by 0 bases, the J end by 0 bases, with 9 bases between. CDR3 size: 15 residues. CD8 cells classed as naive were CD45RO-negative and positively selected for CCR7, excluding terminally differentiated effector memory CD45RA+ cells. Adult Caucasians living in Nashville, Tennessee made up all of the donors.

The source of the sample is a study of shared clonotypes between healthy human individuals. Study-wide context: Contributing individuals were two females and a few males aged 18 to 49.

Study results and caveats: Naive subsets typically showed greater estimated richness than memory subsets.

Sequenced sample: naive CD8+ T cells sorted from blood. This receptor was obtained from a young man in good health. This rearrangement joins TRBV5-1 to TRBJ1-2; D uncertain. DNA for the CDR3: TGCGCCAGCAGCTTGGCTCCAGGAGCTAACTATGGCTACACCTTC. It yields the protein CASSLAPGANYGYTF.